These T cell receptor beta chains were read from a single sample in a study of T cells after yellow fever vaccination. TCRdb fed the 5' RACE reads into MiXCR, producing one record per CDR3 protein. The sample includes hundreds of thousands of distinct CDR3 sequences, 8.1% of them seen just once. The sequenced sample was PBMCs, obtained about 49 days after the first yellow fever vaccination. All receptors come from a man younger than 30 who received the YFV17D yellow fever vaccine. CDR3s include the opening cysteine and the closing phenylalanine or tryptophan. Each record gives: V gene, D gene, J gene, clone size, CDR3 protein, CDR3 DNA. D genes are given only for firm matches. Size is stated for part of the rows, as once, few or many counts, or as a class when the clone is expanded.

TRBV6-1	-	TRBJ1-5	few	CASEGGRSRGPQHF	TGTGCCAGCGAAGGAGGGCGCTCGAGGGGGCCCCAGCATTTT
TRBV6-5	-	TRBJ1-1	few	CASSYLGASNTEAFF	TGTGCCAGCAGTTACTTAGGGGCTTCGAACACTGAAGCTTTCTTT
TRBV7-8	-	TRBJ1-3	-	CAISLEGNTIYF	TGTGCCATCAGCTTAGAGGGAAACACCATATATTTT
TRBV15	TRBD1	TRBJ2-3	-	CATRDRGLDTQYF	TGTGCCACCAGGGACAGGGGCCTAGATACGCAGTATTTT
TRBV7-2	TRBD1	TRBJ2-5	many	CASSFPTGRQETQYF	TGTGCCAGCAGCTTCCCGACAGGGCGCCAAGAGACCCAGTACTTC
TRBV5-1	-	TRBJ2-2	few	CASSLAQGDTGELFF	TGCGCCAGCAGCTTGGCTCAGGGCGACACCGGGGAGCTGTTTTTT
TRBV9	-	TRBJ1-4	few	CASSVISSGEKLFF	TGTGCCAGCAGCGTTATAAGTTCTGGAGAAAAACTGTTTTTT
TRBV20-1	-	TRBJ2-2	many	CSASPGRANTGELFF	TGCAGTGCTAGCCCGGGAAGAGCGAACACCGGGGAGCTGTTTTTT
TRBV5-1	TRBD1	TRBJ1-1	few	CASSLSTGVSEAFF	TGCGCCAGCAGCTTATCAACAGGGGTTTCTGAAGCTTTCTTT
TRBV6-5	TRBD1	TRBJ1-1	-	CASSSPTGRTEAFF	TGTGCCAGCAGTTCCCCGACAGGGCGGACTGAAGCTTTCTTT
TRBV10-3	TRBD2	TRBJ2-1	-	CAICDTRPPGLADNEQFF	TGTGCCATCTGCGATACCCGCCCTCCGGGACTAGCGGACAATGAGCAGTTCTTC
TRBV29-1	-	TRBJ2-7	-	CSVESGATSYEQYF	TGCAGCGTTGAGTCGGGGGCCACCTCCTACGAGCAGTACTTC
TRBV6-5	-	TRBJ1-2	few	CASSYRRGGYGYTF	TGTGCCAGCAGTTACAGAAGAGGGGGCTATGGCTACACCTTC
TRBV4-1	TRBD1	TRBJ2-1	-	CASSLGPGQAHNEQFF	TGCGCCAGCAGCCTAGGGCCGGGACAGGCCCACAATGAGCAGTTCTTC
TRBV10-1	TRBD2	TRBJ2-1	-	CASSFSTSGVNNEQFF	TGCGCCAGCAGTTTCTCCACTAGCGGGGTCAACAATGAGCAGTTCTTC
TRBV5-6	TRBD1	TRBJ2-1	few	CASSFRSRQGDNEQFF	TGTGCCAGCAGCTTCCGCAGTAGACAGGGGGACAATGAGCAGTTCTTC
TRBV18	TRBD2	TRBJ2-5	-	CASSPADAGGRKTQYF	TGTGCCAGCTCACCAGCGGACGCGGGGGGGCGCAAGACCCAGTACTTC
TRBV4-3	-	TRBJ2-5	few	CASSQGGGGVRQETQYF	TGCGCCAGCAGCCAAGGTGGGGGGGGCGTCCGCCAAGAGACCCAGTACTTC
TRBV13	TRBD1	TRBJ1-6	-	CASSPSTGGNSPLHF	TGTGCCAGCAGCCCCTCAACAGGGGGAAATTCACCCCTCCACTTT
TRBV3-1	-	TRBJ1-1	few	CASSPGQMNTEAFF	TGTGCCAGCAGCCCAGGACAGATGAACACTGAAGCTTTCTTT
TRBV20-1	-	TRBJ2-1	-	CSAREAYREQFF	TGCAGTGCTAGAGAGGCTTACCGAGAGCAGTTCTTC
TRBV12-3/TRBV12-4	-	TRBJ2-2	few	CASSPVTATGELFF	TGTGCCAGCAGCCCAGTTACAGCCACCGGGGAGCTGTTTTTT
TRBV4-3	-	TRBJ1-3	many	CASSQESATNGNTIYF	TGCGCCAGCAGCCAAGAGTCCGCGACTAATGGAAACACCATATATTTT
TRBV7-9	-	TRBJ1-1	many	CASSLISAGEAFF	TGTGCCAGCAGCTTGATTTCTGCAGGGGAAGCTTTCTTT
TRBV7-2	-	TRBJ1-1	-	CASSLRGGDGAFF	TGTGCCAGCAGCTTACGTGGGGGTGACGGAGCTTTCTTT
TRBV4-3	TRBD1	TRBJ1-4	few	CASSQTGLGEKLFF	TGCGCCAGCAGCCAGACAGGGCTCGGGGAAAAACTGTTTTTT
TRBV4-3	-	TRBJ1-2	-	CASSYTPVGQSYGYTF	TGCGCCAGCAGCTATACCCCGGTCGGACAGAGCTATGGCTACACCTTC
TRBV12-5	-	TRBJ2-3	few	CASGLAVDTQYF	TGTGCTAGTGGTTTGGCCGTAGATACGCAGTATTTT
TRBV4-2	-	TRBJ1-2	few	CASSQEYRDAGYYGYTF	TGTGCCAGCAGCCAAGAATACCGGGACGCAGGGTACTATGGCTACACCTTC
TRBV29-1	-	TRBJ2-1	-	CSGSSSRNNEQFF	TGCAGCGGTTCCTCTTCCAGAAACAATGAGCAGTTCTTC
TRBV6-5	-	TRBJ2-1	-	CASSYSSFGGPGLF	TGTGCCAGCAGTTACTCGAGTTTCGGTGGCCCGGGTCTCTTC
TRBV13	-	TRBJ1-3	-	CASSSRVQGNTIYF	TGTGCCAGCAGCTCCCGGGTGCAGGGAAACACCATATATTTT
TRBV18	TRBD1	TRBJ1-5	-	CASSPNTGTVGSEPQHF	TGTGCCAGCTCACCCAATACCGGGACAGTAGGCTCCGAGCCCCAGCATTTT
TRBV5-1	-	TRBJ2-3	many	CASSLGEGTDTQYF	TGCGCCAGCAGCTTGGGGGAGGGCACAGATACGCAGTATTTT
TRBV13	TRBD1	TRBJ1-1	few	CASSSDRGLNTEAFF	TGTGCCAGCAGCTCCGACAGGGGGCTTAACACTGAAGCTTTCTTT
TRBV5-4	-	TRBJ2-4	few	CASSAQNIQYF	TGTGCCAGCTCGGCCCAAAACATTCAGTACTTC
TRBV11-2	-	TRBJ2-2	-	CASSYNPGPNTGELFF	TGTGCCAGCAGTTATAATCCGGGACCTAACACCGGGGAGCTGTTTTTT
TRBV10-3	TRBD1	TRBJ2-2	few	CAISLQGPDTGELFF	TGTGCCATCAGCCTACAGGGGCCGGACACCGGGGAGCTGTTTTTT
TRBV28	-	TRBJ1-5	-	CASANLGGNQPQHF	TGTGCCAGCGCCAACTTGGGAGGAAATCAGCCCCAGCATTTT
TRBV7-6	-	TRBJ2-3	few	CASSLEGGQNTDTQYF	TGTGCCAGCAGCTTAGAGGGGGGGCAGAACACAGATACGCAGTATTTT
TRBV5-1	TRBD2	TRBJ2-1	few	CASSPTSGGASYNEQFF	TGCGCCAGCAGCCCGACTAGCGGGGGGGCCTCCTACAATGAGCAGTTCTTC
TRBV5-1	-	TRBJ2-5	few	CASSSMGHSEETQYF	TGCGCCAGCAGCTCGATGGGGCACTCAGAAGAGACCCAGTACTTC
TRBV11-1	-	TRBJ2-1	-	CASSLFFRGGEYNEQFF	TGTGCCAGCAGCTTATTCTTCAGGGGAGGGGAGTACAATGAGCAGTTCTTC
TRBV6-1	-	TRBJ1-5	-	CASSGDFNQPQHF	TGTGCCAGCAGTGGGGACTTTAATCAGCCCCAGCATTTT
TRBV5-5	-	TRBJ2-1	few	CASSLLLSSGNEQFF	TGTGCCAGCAGCTTATTATTGTCGTCGGGCAATGAGCAGTTCTTC
TRBV20-1	TRBD2	TRBJ2-3	-	CSAAGGFADTQYF	TGCAGTGCTGCCGGGGGGTTCGCAGATACGCAGTATTTT
TRBV5-1	-	TRBJ2-1	many	CASSLTGGSYNEQFF	TGCGCCAGCAGCTTGACAGGCGGATCCTACAATGAGCAGTTCTTC
TRBV5-1	TRBD2	TRBJ2-3	-	CASSPGLAGTSDTQYF	TGCGCCAGCAGCCCTGGACTAGCGGGGACATCAGATACGCAGTATTTT
TRBV11-2	-	TRBJ2-3	few	CASKSGTITTDTQYF	TGTGCCAGCAAATCCGGGACGATTACGACAGATACGCAGTATTTT
TRBV7-9	-	TRBJ1-2	few	CASSSTPYGYTF	TGTGCCAGCAGCTCGACACCATATGGCTACACCTTC
TRBV5-1	TRBD2	TRBJ2-3	few	CASSRGLAGGILDTQYF	TGCGCCAGCAGCCGCGGACTAGCGGGGGGGATTTTAGATACGCAGTATTTT
TRBV6-2/TRBV6-3	-	TRBJ2-1	-	CASSLTLYNEQFF	TGTGCCAGCAGTCTCACGTTGTACAATGAGCAGTTCTTC
TRBV3-1	-	TRBJ1-1	few	CASSPGSDGRAAFF	TGTGCCAGCAGCCCCGGGTCTGACGGTAGAGCGGCTTTCTTT
TRBV20-1	TRBD1	TRBJ2-5	few	CSAGTGSAETQYF	TGCAGTGCTGGGACAGGGAGCGCAGAGACCCAGTACTTC
TRBV20-1	TRBD1	TRBJ2-1	few	CSASGQGILEPFNEQFF	TGCAGTGCATCGGGACAGGGGATTCTTGAACCCTTCAATGAGCAGTTCTTC